This TCR beta chain was sequenced in a study of blood T cell repertoires in COVID-19. The wider study: Donors in the United States, Italy and Spain gave samples during acute or convalescent COVID-19.

V was shortened by 4 bases and J by 1 base, with 7 bases between the two germline ends. Germline CDR1 and CDR2: GTSNPN and SVGIG (reference sequence). This CDR3 is 12 amino acids long. The method was immunoSEQ multiplex PCR; TCRdb's version includes in-frame clones alone and lacks a portion of them. The sample carries over 120,000 clones, roughly 87% recorded once. Specimen: peripheral blood. The chain joins TRBV30 to TRBJ1-2; D is unclear. This TCR was sampled from a human donor in a cohort sampled during active COVID-19. The CDR3 region has the DNA TGTGCCTGGAATCGGGTTAACTATGGCTACACCTTC. Translating it yields CAWNRVNYGYTF.